The clone carrying this T cell receptor beta chain was seen a handful of times. This entry belongs to a study of Graves' ophthalmopathy and Graves' hyperthyroidism. J was trimmed by 6 bases and V by 2 bases; bases with no gene match: 7. The CDR3 is 15 residues long. The germline CDR1 and CDR2 sequences are LGHNA and YSLEER. Amplification from RNA transcripts yielded the TCR beta CDR3 regions. An opening RT-PCR round employed HTBI primers and preceded a second-round multiplex PCR. TCRdb fed the multiplex PCR reads into MiXCR, producing one record per CDR3 protein. The top ten clones hold 9% to 15% of a sample with about 340,000 distinct CDR3 sequences, roughly 15% of them seen once.

The gene calls are TRBV4-3 and TRBJ1-2; TRBD1 matches at 9 bases. The material sequenced was peripheral blood. The clonotype originates from an adult man with Graves' ophthalmopathy. The CDR3 nucleotides read TGCGCCAGCAGCCAATACGGGACAGGGTTCGATGGCTACACCTTC. This encodes CASSQYGTGFDGYTF.